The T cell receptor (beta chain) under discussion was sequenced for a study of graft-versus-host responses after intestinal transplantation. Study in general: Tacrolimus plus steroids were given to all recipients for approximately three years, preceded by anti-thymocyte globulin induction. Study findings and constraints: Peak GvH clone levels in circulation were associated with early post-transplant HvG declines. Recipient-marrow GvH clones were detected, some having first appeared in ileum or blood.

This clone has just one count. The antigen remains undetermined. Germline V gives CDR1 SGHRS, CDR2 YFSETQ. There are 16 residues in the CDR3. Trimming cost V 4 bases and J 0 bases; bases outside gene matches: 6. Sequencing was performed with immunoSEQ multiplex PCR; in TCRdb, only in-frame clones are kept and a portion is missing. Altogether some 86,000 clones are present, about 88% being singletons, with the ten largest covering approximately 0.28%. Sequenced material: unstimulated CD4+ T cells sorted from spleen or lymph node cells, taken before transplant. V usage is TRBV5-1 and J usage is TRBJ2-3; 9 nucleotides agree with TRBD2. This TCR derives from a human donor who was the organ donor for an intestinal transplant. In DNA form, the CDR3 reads TGCGCCAGCAGCCTTAGACTAGCGGCTAGCACAGATACGCAGTATTTT. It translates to CASSLRLAASTDTQYF. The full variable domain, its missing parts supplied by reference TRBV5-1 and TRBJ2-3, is KAGVTQTPRYLIKTRGQQVTLSCSPISGHRSVSWYQQTPGQGLQFLFEYFSETQRNKGNFPGRFSGRQFSNSRSEMNVSTLELGDSALYLCASSLRLAASTDTQYFGPGTRLTVL.